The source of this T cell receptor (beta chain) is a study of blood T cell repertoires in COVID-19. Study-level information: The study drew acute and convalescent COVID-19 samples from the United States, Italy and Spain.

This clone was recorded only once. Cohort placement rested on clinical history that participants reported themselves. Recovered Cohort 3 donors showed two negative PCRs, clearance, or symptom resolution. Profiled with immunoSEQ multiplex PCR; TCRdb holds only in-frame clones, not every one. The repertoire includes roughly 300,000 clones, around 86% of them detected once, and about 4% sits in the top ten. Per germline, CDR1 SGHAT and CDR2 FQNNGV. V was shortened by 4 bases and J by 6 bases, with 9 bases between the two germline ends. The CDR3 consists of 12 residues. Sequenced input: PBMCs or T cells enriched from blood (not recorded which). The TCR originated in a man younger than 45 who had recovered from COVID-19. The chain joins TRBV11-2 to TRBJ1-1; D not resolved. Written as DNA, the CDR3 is TGTGCCAGCAGCTCCCCTTATGCTGAAGCTTTCTTT. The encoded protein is CASSSPYAEAFF.